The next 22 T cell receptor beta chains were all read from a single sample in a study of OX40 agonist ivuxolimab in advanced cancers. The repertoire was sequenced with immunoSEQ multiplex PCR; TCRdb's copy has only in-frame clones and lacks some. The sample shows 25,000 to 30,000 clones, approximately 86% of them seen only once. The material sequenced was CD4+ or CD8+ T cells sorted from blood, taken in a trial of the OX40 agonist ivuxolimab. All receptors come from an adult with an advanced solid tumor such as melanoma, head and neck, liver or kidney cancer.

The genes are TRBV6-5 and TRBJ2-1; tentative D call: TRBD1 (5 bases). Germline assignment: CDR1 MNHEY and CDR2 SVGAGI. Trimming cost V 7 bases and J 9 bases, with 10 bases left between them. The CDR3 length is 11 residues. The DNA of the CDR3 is TGTGCCAGCATTAGGGGTGGTGAGCAGTTCTTC. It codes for CASIRGGEQFF.

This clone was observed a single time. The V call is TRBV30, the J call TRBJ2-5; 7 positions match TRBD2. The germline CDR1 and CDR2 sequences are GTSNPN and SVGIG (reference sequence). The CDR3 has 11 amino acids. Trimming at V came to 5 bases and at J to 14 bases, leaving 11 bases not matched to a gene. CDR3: CAWGSVGRPYF. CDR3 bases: TGTGCCTGGGGGTCCGTCGGGAGGCCCTACTTC.

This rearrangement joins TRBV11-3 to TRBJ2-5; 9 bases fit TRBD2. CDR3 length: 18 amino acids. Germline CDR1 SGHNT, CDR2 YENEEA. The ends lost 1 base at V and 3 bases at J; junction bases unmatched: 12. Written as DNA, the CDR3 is TGTGCCAGCAGCTTAGGTCGGCTAGCGGGAAGGTATGAAGAGACCCAGTACTTC. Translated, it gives CASSLGRLAGRYEETQYF.

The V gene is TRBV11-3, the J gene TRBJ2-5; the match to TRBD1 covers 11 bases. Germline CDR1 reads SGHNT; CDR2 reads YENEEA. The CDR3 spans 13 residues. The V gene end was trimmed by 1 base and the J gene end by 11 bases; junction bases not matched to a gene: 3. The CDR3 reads CASSLGTGGDQYF. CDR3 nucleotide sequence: TGTGCCAGCAGCTTAGGGACAGGGGGCGATCAGTACTTC.

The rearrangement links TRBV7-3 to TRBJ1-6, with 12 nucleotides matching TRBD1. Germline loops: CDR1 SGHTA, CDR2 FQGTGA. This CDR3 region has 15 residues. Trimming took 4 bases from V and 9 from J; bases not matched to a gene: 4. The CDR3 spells CASSSWDRGPSPLHF. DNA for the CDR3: TGTGCCAGCAGCTCATGGGACAGGGGGCCTTCACCCCTCCACTTT.

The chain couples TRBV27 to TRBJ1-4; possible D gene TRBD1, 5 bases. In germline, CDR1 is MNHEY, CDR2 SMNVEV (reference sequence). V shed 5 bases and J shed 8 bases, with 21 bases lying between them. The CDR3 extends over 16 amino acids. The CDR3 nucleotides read TGTGCCAGCAGTGTGGGGACCGCCGGTTCGGGGGAAAAACTGTTTTTT. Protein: CASSVGTAGSGEKLFF.

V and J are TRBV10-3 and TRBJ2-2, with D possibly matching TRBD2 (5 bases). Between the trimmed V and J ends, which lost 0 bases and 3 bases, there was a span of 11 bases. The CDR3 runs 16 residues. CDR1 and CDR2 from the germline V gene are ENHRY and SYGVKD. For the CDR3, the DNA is TGTGCCATCAGTGAGTCGAAAACGGGATACACCGGGGAGCTGTTTTTT. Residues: CAISESKTGYTGELFF.

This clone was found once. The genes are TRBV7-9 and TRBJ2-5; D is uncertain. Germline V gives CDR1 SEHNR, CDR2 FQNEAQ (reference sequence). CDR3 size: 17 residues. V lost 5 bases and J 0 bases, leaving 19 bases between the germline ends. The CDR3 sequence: CASSQIGKTEYQETQYF. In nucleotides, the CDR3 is TGTGCCAGCAGCCAGATAGGGAAGACTGAGTACCAAGAGACCCAGTACTTC.

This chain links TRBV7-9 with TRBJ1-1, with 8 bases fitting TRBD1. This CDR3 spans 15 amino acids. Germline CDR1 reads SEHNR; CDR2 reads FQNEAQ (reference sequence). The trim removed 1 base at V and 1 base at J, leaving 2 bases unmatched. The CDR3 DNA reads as TGTGCCAGCAGCTTAGTGGACAGGGCGAACACTGAAGCTTTCTTT. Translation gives CASSLVDRANTEAFF.

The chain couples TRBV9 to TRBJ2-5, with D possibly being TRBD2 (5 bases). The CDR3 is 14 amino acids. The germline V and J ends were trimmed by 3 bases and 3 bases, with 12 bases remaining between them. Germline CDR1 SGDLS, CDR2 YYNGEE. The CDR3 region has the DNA TGTGCCAGCAGCGCAGGACTTGCTAAAGAGACCCAGTACTTC. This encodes CASSAGLAKETQYF.

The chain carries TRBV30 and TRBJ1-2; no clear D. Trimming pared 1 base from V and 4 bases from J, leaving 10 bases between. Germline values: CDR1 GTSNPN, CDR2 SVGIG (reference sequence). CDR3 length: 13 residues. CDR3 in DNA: TGTGCCTGGAGTGAAGGCGGCTTCTATGGCTACACCTTC. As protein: CAWSEGGFYGYTF.

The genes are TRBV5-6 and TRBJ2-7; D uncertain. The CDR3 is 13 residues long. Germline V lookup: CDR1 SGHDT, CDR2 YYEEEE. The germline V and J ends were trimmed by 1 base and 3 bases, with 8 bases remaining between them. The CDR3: CASSLIQNYEQYF. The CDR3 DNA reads TGTGCCAGCAGCTTGATACAGAACTACGAGCAGTACTTC.

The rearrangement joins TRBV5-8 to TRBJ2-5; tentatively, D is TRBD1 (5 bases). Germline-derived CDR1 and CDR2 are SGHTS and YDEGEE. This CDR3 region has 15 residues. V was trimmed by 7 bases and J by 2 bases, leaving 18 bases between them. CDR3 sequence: CASPPPDRLQETQYF. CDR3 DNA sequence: TGTGCCAGCCCCCCGCCCGACAGATTACAAGAGACCCAGTACTTC.

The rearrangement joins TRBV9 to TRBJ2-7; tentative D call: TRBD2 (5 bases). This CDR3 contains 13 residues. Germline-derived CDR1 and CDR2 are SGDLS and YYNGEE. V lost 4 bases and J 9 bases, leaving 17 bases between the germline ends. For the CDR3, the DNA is TGTGCCAGCAGCCCAGCGGCGGGCCCCAGGCAGTACTTC. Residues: CASSPAAGPRQYF.

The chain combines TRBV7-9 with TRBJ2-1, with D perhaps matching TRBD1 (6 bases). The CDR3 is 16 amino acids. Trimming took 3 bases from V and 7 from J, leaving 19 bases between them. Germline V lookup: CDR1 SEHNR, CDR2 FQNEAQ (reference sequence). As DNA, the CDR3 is TGTGCCAGCAGCTTCTCCACAGGGCTTACTTCGAATGAGCAGTTCTTC. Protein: CASSFSTGLTSNEQFF.

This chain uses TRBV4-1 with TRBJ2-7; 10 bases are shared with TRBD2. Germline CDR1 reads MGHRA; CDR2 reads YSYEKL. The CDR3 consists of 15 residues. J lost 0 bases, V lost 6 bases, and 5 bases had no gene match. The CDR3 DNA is TGCGCCAGCAGTCCAACTAGCGGGGTCTCCTACGAGCAGTACTTC. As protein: CASSPTSGVSYEQYF.

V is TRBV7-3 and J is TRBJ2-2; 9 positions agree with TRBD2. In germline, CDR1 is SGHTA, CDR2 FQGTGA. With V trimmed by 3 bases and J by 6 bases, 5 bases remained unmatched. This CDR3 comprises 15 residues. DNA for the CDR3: TGTGCCAGCAGCTTGCAGCGGGGGGATCCCGGGGAGCTGTTTTTT. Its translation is CASSLQRGDPGELFF.

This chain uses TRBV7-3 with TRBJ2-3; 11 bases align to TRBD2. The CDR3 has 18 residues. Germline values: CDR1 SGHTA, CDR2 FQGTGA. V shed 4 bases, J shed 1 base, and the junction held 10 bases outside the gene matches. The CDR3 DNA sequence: TGTGCCAGCAGCTCAAAACCTCGTAGCGGGAGGGGCACAGATACGCAGTATTTT. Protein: CASSSKPRSGRGTDTQYF.

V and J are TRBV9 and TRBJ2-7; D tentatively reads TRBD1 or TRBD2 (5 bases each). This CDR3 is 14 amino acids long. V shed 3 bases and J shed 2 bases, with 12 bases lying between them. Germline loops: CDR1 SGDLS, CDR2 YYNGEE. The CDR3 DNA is TGTGCCAGCAGCGCCGGGACGGCTACCTACGAGCAGTACTTC. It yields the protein CASSAGTATYEQYF.

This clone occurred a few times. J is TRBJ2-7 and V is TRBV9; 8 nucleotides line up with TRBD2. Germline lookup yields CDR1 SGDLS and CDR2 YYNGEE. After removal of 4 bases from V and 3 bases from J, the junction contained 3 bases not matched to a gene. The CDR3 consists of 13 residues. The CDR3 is CASSPREGYEQYF. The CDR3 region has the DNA TGTGCCAGCAGCCCCCGGGAGGGCTACGAGCAGTACTTC.

CDR3 coding DNA: TGTGCCAGCAGCTTGGTAGTCGCTGAGCAGTTCTTC. Amino acids: CASSLVVAEQFF. J is TRBJ2-1 and V is TRBV5-6, with unresolved D. The V gene lost 0 bases and the J gene lost 9 bases, with 7 bases spanning the gap. CDR1 and CDR2 (germline): SGHDT, YYEEEE. CDR3 size: 12 residues.

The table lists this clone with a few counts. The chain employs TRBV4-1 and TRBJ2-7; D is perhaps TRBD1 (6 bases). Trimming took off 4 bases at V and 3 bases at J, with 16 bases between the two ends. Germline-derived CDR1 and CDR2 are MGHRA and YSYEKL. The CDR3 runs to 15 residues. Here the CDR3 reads CASSRRDRLNYEQYF. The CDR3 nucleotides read TGCGCCAGCAGCCGGAGAGACAGGCTAAACTACGAGCAGTACTTC.